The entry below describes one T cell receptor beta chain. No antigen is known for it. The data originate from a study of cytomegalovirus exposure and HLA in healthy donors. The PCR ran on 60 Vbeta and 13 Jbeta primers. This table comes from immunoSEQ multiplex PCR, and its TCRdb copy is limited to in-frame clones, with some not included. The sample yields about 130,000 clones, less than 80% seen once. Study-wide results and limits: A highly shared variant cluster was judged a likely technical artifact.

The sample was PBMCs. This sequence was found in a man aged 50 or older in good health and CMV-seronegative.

The CDR3 is CAWSGLGGPGFQYF. The DNA of the CDR3 is TGTGCCTGGAGTGGGCTTGGAGGACCAGGTTTCCAGTACTTC. The chain joins TRBV30 to TRBJ2-4, with TRBD2 as a possible D gene (5 bases). Trimming removed 1 base at V and 13 bases at J, with 20 bases between. The CDR3 extends over 14 amino acids. From germline, CDR1 is GTSNPN and CDR2 SVGIG (reference sequence).